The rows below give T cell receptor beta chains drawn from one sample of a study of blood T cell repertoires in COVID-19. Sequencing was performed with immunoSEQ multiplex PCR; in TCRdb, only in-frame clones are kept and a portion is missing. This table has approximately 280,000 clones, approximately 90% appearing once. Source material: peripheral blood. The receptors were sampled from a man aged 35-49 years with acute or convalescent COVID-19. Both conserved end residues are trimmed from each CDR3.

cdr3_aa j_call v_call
ATRTAGTGRTEAF TRBJ1-1 TRBV24-1
ASSRETGGRNYGYT TRBJ1-2 TRBV4-1
ASSLDRNYNEQF TRBJ2-1 TRBV5-1
ASSLYEKLNTEAF TRBJ1-1 TRBV7-2
ASSRTGESGYT TRBJ1-2 TRBV3-1/TRBV3-2
ASSDGINYGYT TRBJ1-2 TRBV25-1
ASSEARTGDLGEQY TRBJ2-7 TRBV2
ATSSLRDRVDGNEQF TRBJ2-1 TRBV15
ASSPGQNYGYT TRBJ1-2 TRBV7-8
ASSPDGQGYGYT TRBJ1-2 TRBV5-5
ASSLERESEQF TRBJ2-1 TRBV7-2